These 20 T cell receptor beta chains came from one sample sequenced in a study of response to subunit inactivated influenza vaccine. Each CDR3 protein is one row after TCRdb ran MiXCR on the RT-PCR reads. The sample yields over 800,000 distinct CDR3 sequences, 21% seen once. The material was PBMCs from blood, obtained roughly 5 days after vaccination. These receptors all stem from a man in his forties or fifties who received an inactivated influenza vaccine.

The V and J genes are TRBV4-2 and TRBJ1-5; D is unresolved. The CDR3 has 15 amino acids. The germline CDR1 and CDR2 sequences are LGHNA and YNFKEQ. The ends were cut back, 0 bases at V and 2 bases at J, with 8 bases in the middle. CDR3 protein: CASSQEISGNQPQHF. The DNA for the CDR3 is TGTGCCAGCAGCCAAGAGATTAGCGGCAATCAGCCCCAGCATTTT.

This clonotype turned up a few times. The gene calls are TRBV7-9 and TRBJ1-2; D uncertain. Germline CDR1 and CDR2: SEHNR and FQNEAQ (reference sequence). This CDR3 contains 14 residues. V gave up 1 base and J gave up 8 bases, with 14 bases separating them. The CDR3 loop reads CASSLGRQVGGYTF. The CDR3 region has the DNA TGTGCCAGCAGCTTAGGACGGCAGGTTGGAGGCTACACCTTC.

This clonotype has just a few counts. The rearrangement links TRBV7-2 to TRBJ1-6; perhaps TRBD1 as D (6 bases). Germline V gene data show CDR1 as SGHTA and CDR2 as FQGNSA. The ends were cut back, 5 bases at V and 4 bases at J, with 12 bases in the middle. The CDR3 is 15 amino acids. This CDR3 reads CASSPYRAYNSPLHF. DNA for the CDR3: TGTGCCAGCAGCCCGTACAGGGCTTATAATTCACCCCTCCACTTT.

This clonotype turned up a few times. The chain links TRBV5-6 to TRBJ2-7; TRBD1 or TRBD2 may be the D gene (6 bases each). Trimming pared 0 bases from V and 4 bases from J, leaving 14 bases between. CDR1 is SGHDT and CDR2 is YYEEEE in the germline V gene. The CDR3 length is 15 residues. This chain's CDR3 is CASSLDPGAGYEQYF. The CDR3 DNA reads TGTGCCAGCAGCTTGGATCCGGGGGCAGGGTACGAGCAGTACTTC. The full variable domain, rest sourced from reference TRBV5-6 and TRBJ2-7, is DAGVTQSPTHLIKTRGQQVTLRCSPKSGHDTVSWYQQALGQGPQFIFQYYEEEERQRGNFPDRFSGHQFPNYSSELNVNALLLGDSALYLCASSLDPGAGYEQYFGPGTRLTVT.

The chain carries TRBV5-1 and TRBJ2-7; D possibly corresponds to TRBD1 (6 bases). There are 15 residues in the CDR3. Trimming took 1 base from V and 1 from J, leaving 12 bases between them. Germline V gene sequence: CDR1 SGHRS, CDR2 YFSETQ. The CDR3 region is CASSLPVRGSYEQYF. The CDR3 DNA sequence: TGCGCCAGCAGCTTGCCCGTAAGGGGGTCCTACGAGCAGTACTTC.

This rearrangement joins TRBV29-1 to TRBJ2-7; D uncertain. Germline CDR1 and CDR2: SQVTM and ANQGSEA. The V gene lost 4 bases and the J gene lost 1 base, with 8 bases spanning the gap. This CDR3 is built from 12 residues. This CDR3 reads CSVVGRSYEQYF. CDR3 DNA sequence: TGCAGCGTTGTTGGACGTTCCTACGAGCAGTACTTC.

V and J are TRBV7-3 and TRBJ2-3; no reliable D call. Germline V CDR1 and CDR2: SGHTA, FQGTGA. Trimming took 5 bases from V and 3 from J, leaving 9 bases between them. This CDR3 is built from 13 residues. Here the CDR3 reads CASSPWVTDTQYF. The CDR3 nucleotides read TGTGCCAGCAGCCCCTGGGTAACAGATACGCAGTATTTT.

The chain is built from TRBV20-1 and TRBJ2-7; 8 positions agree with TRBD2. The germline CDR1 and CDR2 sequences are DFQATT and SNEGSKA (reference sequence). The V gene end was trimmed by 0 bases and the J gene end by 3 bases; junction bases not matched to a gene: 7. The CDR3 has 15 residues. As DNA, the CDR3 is TGCAGTGCTAGAGATGGGGCGGGGGGTGTCTACGAGCAGTACTTC. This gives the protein CSARDGAGGVYEQYF.

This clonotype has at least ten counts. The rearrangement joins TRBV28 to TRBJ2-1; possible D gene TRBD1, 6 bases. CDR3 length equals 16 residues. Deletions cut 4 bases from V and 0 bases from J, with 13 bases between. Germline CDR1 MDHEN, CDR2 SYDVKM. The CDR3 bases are TGTGCCAGCAGTTCCCCGACAGGAAGCTCCTACAATGAGCAGTTCTTC. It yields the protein CASSSPTGSSYNEQFF.

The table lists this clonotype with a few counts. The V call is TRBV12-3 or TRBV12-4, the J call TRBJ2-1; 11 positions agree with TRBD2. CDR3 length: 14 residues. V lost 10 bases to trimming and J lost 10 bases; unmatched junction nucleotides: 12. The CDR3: CATTTSGRVGEQFF. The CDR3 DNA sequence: TGTGCCACCACCACTAGCGGGAGAGTCGGCGAGCAGTTCTTC.

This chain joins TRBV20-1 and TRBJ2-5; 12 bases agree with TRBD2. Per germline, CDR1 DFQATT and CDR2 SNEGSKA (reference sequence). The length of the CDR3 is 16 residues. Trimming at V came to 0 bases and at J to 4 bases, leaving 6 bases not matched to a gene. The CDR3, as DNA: TGCAGTGCTAGAGATCTAACACTAGCGGGGGGAGAGACCCAGTACTTC. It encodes CSARDLTLAGGETQYF.

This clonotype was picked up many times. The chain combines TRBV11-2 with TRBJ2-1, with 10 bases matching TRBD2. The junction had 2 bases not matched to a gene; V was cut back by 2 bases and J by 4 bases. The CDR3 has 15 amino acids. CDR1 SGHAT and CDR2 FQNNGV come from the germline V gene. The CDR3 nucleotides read TGTGCCAGCAGCTTAAGCGGGGGGGAGTACAATGAGCAGTTCTTC. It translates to CASSLSGGEYNEQFF.

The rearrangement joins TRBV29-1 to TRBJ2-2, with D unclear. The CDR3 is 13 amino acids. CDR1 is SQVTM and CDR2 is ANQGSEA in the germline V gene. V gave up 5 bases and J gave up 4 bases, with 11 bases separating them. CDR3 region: CSVFWSPTGELFF. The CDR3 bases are TGCAGCGTTTTTTGGTCCCCCACCGGGGAGCTGTTTTTT.

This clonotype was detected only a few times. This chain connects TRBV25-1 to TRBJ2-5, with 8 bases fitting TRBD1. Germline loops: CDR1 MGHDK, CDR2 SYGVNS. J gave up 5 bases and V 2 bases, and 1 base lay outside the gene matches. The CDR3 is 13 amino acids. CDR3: CASSEQGAETQYF. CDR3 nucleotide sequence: TGTGCCAGCAGTGAACAGGGGGCTGAGACCCAGTACTTC.

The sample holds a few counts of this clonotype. CDR3 sequence reads: CSASAPDRSYEQYF. The CDR3 region has the DNA TGCAGTGCTAGTGCCCCGGACCGCTCCTACGAGCAGTACTTC. The chain carries TRBV20-1 and TRBJ2-7; D gene uncertain. Trimming removed 3 bases from V and 0 bases from J, with 12 bases in between. Germline CDR1 reads DFQATT; CDR2 reads SNEGSKA (reference sequence). This CDR3 is built from 14 residues.

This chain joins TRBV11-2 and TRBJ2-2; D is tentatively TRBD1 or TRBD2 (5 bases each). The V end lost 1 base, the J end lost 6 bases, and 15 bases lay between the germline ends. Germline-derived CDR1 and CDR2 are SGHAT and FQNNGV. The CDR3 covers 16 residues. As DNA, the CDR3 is TGTGCCAGCAGCTTAGTTATAGGGACCGGGGCCGGGGAGCTGTTTTTT. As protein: CASSLVIGTGAGELFF.

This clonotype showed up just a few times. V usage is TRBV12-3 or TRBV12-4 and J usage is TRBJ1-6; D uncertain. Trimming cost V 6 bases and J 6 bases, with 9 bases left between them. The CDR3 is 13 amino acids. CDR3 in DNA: TGTGCCAGCAGGGGAGGGATTAATTCACCCCTCCACTTT. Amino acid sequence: CASRGGINSPLHF.

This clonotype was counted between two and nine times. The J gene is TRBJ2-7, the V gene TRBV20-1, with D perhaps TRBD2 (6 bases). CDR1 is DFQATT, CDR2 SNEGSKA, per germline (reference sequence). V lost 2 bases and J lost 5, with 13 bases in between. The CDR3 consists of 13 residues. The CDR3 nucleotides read TGCAGTGCTAGAATCCAGCCGGGAGACGAGCAGTACTTC. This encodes CSARIQPGDEQYF.

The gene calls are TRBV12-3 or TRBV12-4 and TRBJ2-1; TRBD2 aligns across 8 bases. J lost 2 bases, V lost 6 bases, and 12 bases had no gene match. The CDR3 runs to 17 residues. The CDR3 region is CASRHSLAGRAYNEQFF. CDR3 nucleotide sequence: TGTGCCAGCAGACATTCCCTAGCGGGTAGGGCCTACAATGAGCAGTTCTTC.

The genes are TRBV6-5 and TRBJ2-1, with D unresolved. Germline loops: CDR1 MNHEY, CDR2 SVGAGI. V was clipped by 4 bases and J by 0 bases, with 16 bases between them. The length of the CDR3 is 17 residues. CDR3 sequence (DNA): TGTGCCAGCAGTTCCCCACTCATACGTTCCTCCTACAATGAGCAGTTCTTC. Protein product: CASSSPLIRSSYNEQFF.